The rows below give T cell receptor beta chains drawn from one sample of a study of early T cells in non-severe SARS-CoV-2 infection. TCRdb passed the 5' RACE reads through MiXCR, listing each CDR3 protein once. This table holds about 56,000 distinct CDR3 sequences, 10% to 15% found once. Input material: whole blood. These receptors all come from an adult who was a healthcare worker with PCR-confirmed SARS-CoV-2 infection or an uninfected control (not recorded which). Both conserved end residues are part of each CDR3. D genes are given only for firm matches. For some rows the clone size is stated as once, few or many, or as a class when expanded; others skip it.

size	V	D	J	DNA	CDR3
.	TRBV6-6	.	TRBJ2-2	TGTGCCAGCAGTTACTCTCGCCGGTCGAACACCGGGGAGCTGTTTTTT	CASSYSRRSNTGELFF
.	TRBV20-1	TRBD2	TRBJ2-1	TGCAGTGCTAGGGCGGGACTAGCGAACAACAATGAGCAGTTCTTC	CSARAGLANNNEQFF
few	TRBV29-1	.	TRBJ2-3	TGCAGCGTAGTTCTAGCCCTCACAGATACGCAGTATTTT	CSVVLALTDTQYF
few	TRBV18	TRBD2	TRBJ2-5	TGTGCCAGCTCACCGGGAGGCGGGAGAGTAGAGACCCAGTACTTC	CASSPGGGRVETQYF
few	TRBV18	.	TRBJ1-5	TGTGCCAGCTCACCACCGAGGGGAAAAGGCAATCAGCCCCAGCATTTT	CASSPPRGKGNQPQHF
.	TRBV10-3	.	TRBJ1-1	TGTGCCATCACTAACAGGGAAAACACTGAAGCTTTCTTT	CAITNRENTEAFF
.	TRBV19	.	TRBJ1-5	TGTGCCACCAGTGGGGTGCGAGGGATCAAGGGCAATCAGCCCCAGCATTTT	CATSGVRGIKGNQPQHF
many	TRBV7-8	.	TRBJ2-7	TGTGCCAGCAGCTTAGTCGCGTCCCACGAGCAGTACTTC	CASSLVASHEQYF
few	TRBV28	.	TRBJ1-5	TGTGCCAGCAGTCCCTACAATCAGCCCCAGCATTTT	CASSPYNQPQHF
many	TRBV27	.	TRBJ1-2	TGTGCCAGCAGTTTATCGGAGGGTGCAGGGATGATAAACTATGGCTACACCTTC	CASSLSEGAGMINYGYTF
many	TRBV21-1	.	TRBJ2-3	TGTGCCAGCCCCCGGGACAGGGGAACAGATACGCAGTATTTT	CASPRDRGTDTQYF
.	TRBV27	.	TRBJ2-5	TGTGCCAGCAGCCTTTCGGTAGGACGAGGCGAAGAGACCCAGTACTTC	CASSLSVGRGEETQYF
many	TRBV28	.	TRBJ1-6	TGTGCCAGCAGTCCACCCCACATGGGCGCCTATAATTCACCCCTCCACTTT	CASSPPHMGAYNSPLHF
once	TRBV29-1	TRBD1	TRBJ2-7	TGCAGCGTTGAAGGGGACAGGACCTACGAGCAGTACTTC	CSVEGDRTYEQYF
.	TRBV5-4	TRBD2	TRBJ2-1	TGTGCCAGCAGCGCAACTAGCGGAAGTTACAATGAGCAGTTCTTC	CASSATSGSYNEQFF
few	TRBV3-1	TRBD2	TRBJ2-5	TGTGCCAGCAGCCAAGCCGGTAGCGGGGTTGGAGAGACCCAGTACTTC	CASSQAGSGVGETQYF
.	TRBV28	TRBD1	TRBJ1-2	TGTGCCAGCAGTCCCACAGGGGGCGCCATTCTTTCGGGCTACACCTTC	CASSPTGGAILSGYTF
many	TRBV11-3	.	TRBJ2-3	TGTGCCAGCTCCCCAGGCGGGGGCCCGACAGATACGCAGTATTTT	CASSPGGGPTDTQYF
few	TRBV2	.	TRBJ1-2	TGTGCCAGCAGTCCGAGGGAGGTTCACGGCTACACCTTC	CASSPREVHGYTF
many	TRBV28	.	TRBJ1-5	TGTGCCAGCAGTTCCCCCCCCGGGGGAGAGCCCCAGCATTTT	CASSSPPGGEPQHF
.	TRBV10-3	TRBD1	TRBJ1-6	TGTGCCATCGCGGGACAGGGAGATTCACCCCTCCACTTT	CAIAGQGDSPLHF
many	TRBV20-1	TRBD2	TRBJ2-1	TGCAGTGCTAGGAGTGCGGGACTAGCGGGGTCCAATGAGCAGTTCTTC	CSARSAGLAGSNEQFF
many	TRBV4-1	.	TRBJ1-2	TGCGCCAGCAGCCGTACAGGCGCCAACTATGGCTACACCTTC	CASSRTGANYGYTF
.	TRBV10-3	.	TRBJ2-5	TGTGCCATCAGTGAGTCGGGGGAGACCCAGTACTTC	CAISESGETQYF